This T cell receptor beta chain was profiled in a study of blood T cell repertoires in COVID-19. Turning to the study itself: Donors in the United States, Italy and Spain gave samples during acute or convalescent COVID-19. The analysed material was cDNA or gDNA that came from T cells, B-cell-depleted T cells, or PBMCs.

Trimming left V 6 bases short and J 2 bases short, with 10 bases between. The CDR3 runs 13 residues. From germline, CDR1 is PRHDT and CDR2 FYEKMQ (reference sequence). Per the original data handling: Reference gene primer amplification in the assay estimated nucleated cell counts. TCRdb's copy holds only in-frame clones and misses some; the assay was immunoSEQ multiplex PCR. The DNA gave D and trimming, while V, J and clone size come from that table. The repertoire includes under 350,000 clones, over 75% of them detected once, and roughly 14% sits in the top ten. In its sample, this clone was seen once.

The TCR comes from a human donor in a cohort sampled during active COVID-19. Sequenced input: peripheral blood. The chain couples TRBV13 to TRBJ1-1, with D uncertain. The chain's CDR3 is CASSSGLNTEAFF. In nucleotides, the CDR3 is TGTGCCAGCAGTTCCGGACTAAACACTGAAGCTTTCTTT.